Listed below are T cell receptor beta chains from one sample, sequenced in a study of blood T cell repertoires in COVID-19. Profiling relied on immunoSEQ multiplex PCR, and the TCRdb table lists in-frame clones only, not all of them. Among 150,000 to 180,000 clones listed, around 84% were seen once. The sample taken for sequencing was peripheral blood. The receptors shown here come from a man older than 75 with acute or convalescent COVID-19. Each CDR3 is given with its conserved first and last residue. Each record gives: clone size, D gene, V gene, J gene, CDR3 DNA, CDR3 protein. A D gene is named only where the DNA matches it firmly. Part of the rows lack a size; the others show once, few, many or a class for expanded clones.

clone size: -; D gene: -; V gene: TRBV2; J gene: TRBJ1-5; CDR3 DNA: TGTGCCAGCAGTGGAAGGGGGCCCCAGCATTTT; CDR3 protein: CASSGRGPQHF
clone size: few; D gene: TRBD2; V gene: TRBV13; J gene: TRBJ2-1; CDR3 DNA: TGTGCCAGCAGCTTGTCCCGGGGGGGTTCCGCCTACAATGAGCAGTTCTTC; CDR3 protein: CASSLSRGGSAYNEQFF
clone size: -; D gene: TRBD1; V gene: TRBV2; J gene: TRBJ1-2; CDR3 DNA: TGTGCCAGCAATGGTATGGGACAGGGCGCTAACTATGGCTACACCTTC; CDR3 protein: CASNGMGQGANYGYTF
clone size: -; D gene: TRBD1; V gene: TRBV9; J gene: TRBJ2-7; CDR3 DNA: TGTGCCAGCAGCGATCGCCTGGGACAGGGCTCCTACGAGCAGTACTTC; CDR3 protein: CASSDRLGQGSYEQYF
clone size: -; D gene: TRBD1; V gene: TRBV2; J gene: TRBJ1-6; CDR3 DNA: TGTGCCAGCAGTGTAGGGGGCAGCTCCTATAATTCACCCCTCCACTTT; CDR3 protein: CASSVGGSSYNSPLHF
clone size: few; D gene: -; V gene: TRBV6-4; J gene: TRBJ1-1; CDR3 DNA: TGTGCCAGCAGTGTCCTGCGAGGCTCTGAAGCTTTCTTT; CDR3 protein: CASSVLRGSEAFF
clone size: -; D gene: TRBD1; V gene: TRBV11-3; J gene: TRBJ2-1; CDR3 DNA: TGTGCCAGCAGTTACCGCCGGGACAGGGGCTATGAGCAGTTCTTC; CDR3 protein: CASSYRRDRGYEQFF
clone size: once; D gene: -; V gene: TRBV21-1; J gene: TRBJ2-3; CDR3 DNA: TGTGCCAGCAGCACCCCGGGACAGGGATATAGCACAGATACGCAGTATTTT; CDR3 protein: CASSTPGQGYSTDTQYF
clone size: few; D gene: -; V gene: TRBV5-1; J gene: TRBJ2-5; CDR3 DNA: TGCGCCAGCAGCTTGAATTACGGCCAAGAGACCCAGTACTTC; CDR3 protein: CASSLNYGQETQYF
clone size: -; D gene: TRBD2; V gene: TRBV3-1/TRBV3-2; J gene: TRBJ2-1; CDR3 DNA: TGTGCCAGCAGCCAAAAAGGGACTAGCGGGGGGTCTGAGCAGTTCTTC; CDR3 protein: CASSQKGTSGGSEQFF
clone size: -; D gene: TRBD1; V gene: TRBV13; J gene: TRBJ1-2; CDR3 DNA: TGTGCCAGCCGCGGACAGGGTGGCTATGGCTACACCTTC; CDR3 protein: CASRGQGGYGYTF
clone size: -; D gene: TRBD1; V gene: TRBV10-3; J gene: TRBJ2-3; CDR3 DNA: TGTGCCATCAGGGGGGACAGGGACCCAGATACGCAGTATTTT; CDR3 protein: CAIRGDRDPDTQYF
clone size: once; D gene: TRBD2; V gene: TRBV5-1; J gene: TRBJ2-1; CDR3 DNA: TGCGCCAGCAGCTTGACTAGCGGGGCTGTGGGGAATGAGCAGTTCTTC; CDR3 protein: CASSLTSGAVGNEQFF
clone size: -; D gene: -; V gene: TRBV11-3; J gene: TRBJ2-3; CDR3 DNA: TGTGCCAGCAGCCCTTATCTGGGGGCCCAAGATACGCAGTATTTT; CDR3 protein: CASSPYLGAQDTQYF
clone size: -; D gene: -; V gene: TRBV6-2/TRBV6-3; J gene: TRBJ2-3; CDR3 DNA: TGTGCCAGCAGTGTAGCCTTAGCCGATACGCAGTATTTT; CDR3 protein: CASSVALADTQYF
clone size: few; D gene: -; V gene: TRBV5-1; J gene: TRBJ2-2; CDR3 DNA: TGCGCCAGCAGCTGGGGTATAGTGGGGGACACGGCGAACACCGGGGAGCTGTTTTTT; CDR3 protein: CASSWGIVGDTANTGELFF
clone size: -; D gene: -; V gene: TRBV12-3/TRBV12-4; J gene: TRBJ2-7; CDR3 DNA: TGTGCCAGCAACCAGGTCATCGGGGGCGAGCAGTACTTC; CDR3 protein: CASNQVIGGEQYF
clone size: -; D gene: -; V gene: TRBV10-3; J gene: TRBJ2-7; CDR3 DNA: TGTGCCATCAAACCACCTACCTCCTACGAGCAGTACTTC; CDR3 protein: CAIKPPTSYEQYF
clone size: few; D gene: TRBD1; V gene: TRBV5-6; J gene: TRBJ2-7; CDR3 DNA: TGTGCCAGCAGCTGGACAGGGGAGACGGGGGAGCAGTACTTC; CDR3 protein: CASSWTGETGEQYF
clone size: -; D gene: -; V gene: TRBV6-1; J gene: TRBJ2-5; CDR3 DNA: TGTGCCAGCAGTGAAATGTTATCTCCGCAAGAGACCCAGTACTTC; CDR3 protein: CASSEMLSPQETQYF
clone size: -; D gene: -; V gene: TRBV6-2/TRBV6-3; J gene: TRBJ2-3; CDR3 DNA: TGTGCCAGCAGTTACGGGGACTCGCACACAGATACGCAGTATTTT; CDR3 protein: CASSYGDSHTDTQYF
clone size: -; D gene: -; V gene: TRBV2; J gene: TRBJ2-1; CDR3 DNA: TGTGCCAGCAGCGTCACCGGGATTCTAATCAATGAGCAGTTCTTC; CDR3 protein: CASSVTGILINEQFF
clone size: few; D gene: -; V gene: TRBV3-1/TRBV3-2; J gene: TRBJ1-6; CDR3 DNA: TGTGCCAGCAGCCAAGCGGGGTCTTCACCCCTCCACTTT; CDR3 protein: CASSQAGSSPLHF
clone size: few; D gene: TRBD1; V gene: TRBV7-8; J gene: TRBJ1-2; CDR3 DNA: TGTGCCAGCAGCCCACGGACAGGGTATGGCTACACCTTC; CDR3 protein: CASSPRTGYGYTF
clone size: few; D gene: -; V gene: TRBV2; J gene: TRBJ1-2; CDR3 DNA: TGTGCCAGCACCAATCGGCGCGGAGGCGAGGACTATGGCTACACCTTC; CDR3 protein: CASTNRRGGEDYGYTF
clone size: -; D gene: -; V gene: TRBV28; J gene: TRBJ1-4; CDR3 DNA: TGTGCCAGCAGTTTAGGAACAGGGAGAGAAAAACTGTTTTTT; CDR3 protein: CASSLGTGREKLFF
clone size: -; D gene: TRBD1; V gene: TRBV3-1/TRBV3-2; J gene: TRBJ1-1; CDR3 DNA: TGTGCCAGCAGCCAAGGAGGACAGGGGGTAGCTTTCTTT; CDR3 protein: CASSQGGQGVAFF
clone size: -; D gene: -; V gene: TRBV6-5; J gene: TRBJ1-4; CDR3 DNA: TGTGCCAGCAGTTACGCGAGGATTGGAGAAAAACTGTTTTTT; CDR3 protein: CASSYARIGEKLFF
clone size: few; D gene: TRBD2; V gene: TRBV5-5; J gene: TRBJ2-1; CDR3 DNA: TGTGCCAGCAGCCCGAGACTAGCGGGGGGCCCTTGGGCCTACAATGAGCAGTTCTTC; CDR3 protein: CASSPRLAGGPWAYNEQFF
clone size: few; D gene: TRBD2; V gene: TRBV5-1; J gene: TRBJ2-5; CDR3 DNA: TGCGCCAGCAGCCTGAATACGGGGGGGGCGGTGAATGCCCAGTACTTC; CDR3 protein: CASSLNTGGAVNAQYF
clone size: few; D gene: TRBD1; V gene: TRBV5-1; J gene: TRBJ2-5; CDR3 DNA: TGCGCCAGCAGCACAGGGGAACGAAGGACCCAGTACTTC; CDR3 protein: CASSTGERRTQYF
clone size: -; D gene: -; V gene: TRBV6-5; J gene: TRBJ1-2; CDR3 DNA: TGTGCCAGCAGCCGGGGGGTGGCCTATGGCTACACCTTC; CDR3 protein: CASSRGVAYGYTF
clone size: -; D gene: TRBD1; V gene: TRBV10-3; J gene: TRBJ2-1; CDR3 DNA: TGTGCCATCGGGGACAGGGACGTAGAGAATGAGCAGTTCTTC; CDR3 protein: CAIGDRDVENEQFF
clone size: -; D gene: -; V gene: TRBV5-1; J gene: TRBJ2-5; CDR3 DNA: TGCGCCAGCAGCGGCATGGGGGGGCGGGAAGAGACCCAGTACTTC; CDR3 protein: CASSGMGGREETQYF
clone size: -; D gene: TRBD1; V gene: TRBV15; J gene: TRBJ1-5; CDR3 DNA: TGTGCCAGTCGGGACAGGGGGAATAGCAATCAGCCCCAGCATTTT; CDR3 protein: CASRDRGNSNQPQHF
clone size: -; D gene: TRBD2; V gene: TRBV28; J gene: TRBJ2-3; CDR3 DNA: TGTGCCAGCAGTTCCAGACTAGCGGGGGAAACAGATACGCAGTATTTT; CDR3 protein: CASSSRLAGETDTQYF
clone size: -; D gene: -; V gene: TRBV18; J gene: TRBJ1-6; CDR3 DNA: TGTGCCAGCTCACGAGACGGAGCCTATAATTCACCCCTCCACTTT; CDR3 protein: CASSRDGAYNSPLHF
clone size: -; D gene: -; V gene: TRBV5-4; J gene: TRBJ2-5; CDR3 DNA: TGTGCCAGCAGCCTACTGGGACAAACCGGGGAGACCCAGTACTTC; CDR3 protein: CASSLLGQTGETQYF
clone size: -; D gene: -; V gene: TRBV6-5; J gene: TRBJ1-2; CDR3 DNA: TGTGCCAGCAGTACCAGCGGGGCGGGCTACACCTTC; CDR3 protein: CASSTSGAGYTF
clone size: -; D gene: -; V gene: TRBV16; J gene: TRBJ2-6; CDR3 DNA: TGTGCCAGCAGCCAATCTCGAGTGCTGACTTTC; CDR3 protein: CASSQSRVLTF
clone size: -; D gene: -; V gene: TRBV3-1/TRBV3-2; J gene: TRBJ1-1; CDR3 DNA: TGTGCCAGCAGCCAAGATTGGGGAGGTGGCACTGAAGCTTTCTTT; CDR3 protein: CASSQDWGGGTEAFF
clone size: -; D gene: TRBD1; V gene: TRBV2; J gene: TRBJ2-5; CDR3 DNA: TGTGCCAGCAGTCCCAGGGACAGGGAAGAGACCCAGTACTTC; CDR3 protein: CASSPRDREETQYF
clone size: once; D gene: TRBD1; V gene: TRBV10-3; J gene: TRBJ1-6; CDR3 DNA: TGTGCCATCAGTGACGGGACAGGGGGATCCTATAATTCACCCCTCCACTTT; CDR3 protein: CAISDGTGGSYNSPLHF
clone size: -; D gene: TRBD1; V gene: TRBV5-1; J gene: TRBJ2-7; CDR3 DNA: TGCGCCAGCAGCCCGAGGACAGGGGGCTCCTACGAGCAGTACTTC; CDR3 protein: CASSPRTGGSYEQYF
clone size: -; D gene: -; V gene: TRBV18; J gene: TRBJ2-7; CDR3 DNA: TGTGCCAGCTCACAATCCCGGGAATACGAGCAGTACTTC; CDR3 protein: CASSQSREYEQYF
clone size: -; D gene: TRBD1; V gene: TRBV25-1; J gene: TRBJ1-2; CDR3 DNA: TGTGCCAGCAGGGGGACAGGGGATAACTATGGCTACACCTTC; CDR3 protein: CASRGTGDNYGYTF
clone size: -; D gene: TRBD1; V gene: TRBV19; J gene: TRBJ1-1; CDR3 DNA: TGTGCCAGTAGTACGGGACAGGCCCCCCAGGAAGCTTTCTTT; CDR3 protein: CASSTGQAPQEAFF
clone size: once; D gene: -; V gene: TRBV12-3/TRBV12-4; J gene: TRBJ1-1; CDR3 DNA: TGTGCCAGCACCCCCGCGGGGCGTTTTTCGGCTTTCTTT; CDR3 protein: CASTPAGRFSAFF
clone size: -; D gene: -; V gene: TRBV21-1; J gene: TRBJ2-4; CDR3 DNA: TGTGCCAGCAGCAAAGGGAGGACAGGGCTCCCGAAACTAGCCAAAAACATTCAGTACTTC; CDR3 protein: CASSKGRTGLPKLAKNIQYF
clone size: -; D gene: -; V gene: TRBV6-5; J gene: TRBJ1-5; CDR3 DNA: TGTGCCAGCAGTTCTTCAGGACAGCCCCAGCATTTT; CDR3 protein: CASSSSGQPQHF
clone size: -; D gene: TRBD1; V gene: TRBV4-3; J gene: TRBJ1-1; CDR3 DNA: TGCGCCAGCAGCCTGGGACAGGCCTCGCTTGAAGCTTTCTTT; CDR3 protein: CASSLGQASLEAFF
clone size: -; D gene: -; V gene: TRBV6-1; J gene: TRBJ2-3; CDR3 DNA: TGTGCCAGCAGTGAACAGAATCCGGATACGCAGTATTTT; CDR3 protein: CASSEQNPDTQYF
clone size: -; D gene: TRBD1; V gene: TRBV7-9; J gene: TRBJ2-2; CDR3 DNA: TGTGCCAGCAGCTTCGGACAGGGGACATCCGGGGAGCTGTTTTTT; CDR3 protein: CASSFGQGTSGELFF
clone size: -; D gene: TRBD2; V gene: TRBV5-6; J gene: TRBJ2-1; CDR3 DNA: TGTGCCAGCAGCCCAGCGGGGGGCGGCCATGAGCAGTTCTTC; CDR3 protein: CASSPAGGGHEQFF
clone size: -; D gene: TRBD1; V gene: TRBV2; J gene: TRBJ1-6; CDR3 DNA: TGTGCCAGCACCCGGGACAGGGGGATTCGTTCACCCCTCCACTTT; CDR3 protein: CASTRDRGIRSPLHF